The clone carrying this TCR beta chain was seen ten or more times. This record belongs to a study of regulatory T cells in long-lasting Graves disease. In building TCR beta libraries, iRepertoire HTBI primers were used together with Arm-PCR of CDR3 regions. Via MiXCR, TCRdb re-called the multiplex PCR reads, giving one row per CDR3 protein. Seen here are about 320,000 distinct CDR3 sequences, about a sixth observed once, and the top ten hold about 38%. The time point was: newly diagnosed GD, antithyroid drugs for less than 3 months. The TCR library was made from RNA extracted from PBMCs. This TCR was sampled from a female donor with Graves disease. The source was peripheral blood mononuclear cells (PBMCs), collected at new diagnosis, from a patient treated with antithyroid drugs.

CDR3 DNA sequence: TGTGCCAGCAGTTTAGGGGGCGGGAGGATTTCCTACAATGAGCAGTTCTTC. Translating it yields CASSLGGGRISYNEQFF. This chain connects TRBV12-3 or TRBV12-4 to TRBJ2-1, with 8 bases identical to TRBD2. The CDR3 length is 17 residues. J gave up 1 base and V 1 base, and 6 bases lay outside the gene matches.